These T cell receptor beta chains were read from a single sample in a study of response to subunit inactivated influenza vaccine. TCRdb itself ran the RT-PCR reads through MiXCR, one entry per CDR3 protein. The repertoire holds more than 400,000 distinct CDR3 sequences, approximately 11% seen once, with over 9.5% in the top ten. The sequences come from PBMCs from blood, collected about 40 days after vaccination. These receptors were obtained from a man in his forties or fifties who received an inactivated influenza vaccine. The CDR3 runs from the conserved cysteine through the conserved F or W. D genes are given only for firm matches. Rows may omit the clone size; those that give it use once, few, many or a size class.

abundance	d_gene	v_gene	j_gene	CDR3aa	CDR3nt
few	TRBD2	TRBV7-9	TRBJ2-5	CASSYAGGLRF	TGTGCCAGCAGCTACGCGGGGGGCCTACGTTTC
.	TRBD1	TRBV5-1	TRBJ2-5	CASSLNRDRRGETQYF	TGCGCCAGCAGCTTGAACAGGGACAGAAGAGGAGAGACCCAGTACTTC
few	.	TRBV28	TRBJ2-5	CASSAGARETQYF	TGTGCCAGCAGTGCCGGGGCCAGGGAGACCCAGTACTTC
few	TRBD1	TRBV11-2	TRBJ1-6	CASSQPPTGFMRNSPLHF	TGTGCCAGCAGCCAACCCCCGACAGGGTTCATGAGGAATTCACCCCTCCACTTT
few	TRBD1	TRBV18	TRBJ1-4	CASSHGQGADEKLFF	TGTGCCAGCTCACACGGACAGGGGGCAGATGAAAAACTGTTTTTT
few	.	TRBV20-1	TRBJ2-7	CSARDGGDPYEQYF	TGCAGTGCTAGAGATGGTGGGGACCCCTACGAGCAGTACTTC
many	.	TRBV20-1	TRBJ2-5	CSARLPGPLPRGYF	TGCAGTGCTAGGTTGCCCGGACCCCTCCCGAGAGGGTACTTC
.	TRBD1	TRBV7-9	TRBJ2-1	CASSALPGQPRNEQFF	TGTGCCAGCAGCGCACTACCGGGACAGCCTCGCAATGAGCAGTTCTTC
many	.	TRBV20-1	TRBJ1-4	CSARSAYPEKLFF	TGCAGTGCTAGATCAGCCTATCCTGAAAAACTGTTTTTT
.	TRBD2	TRBV12-3/TRBV12-4	TRBJ2-1	CASSLLGRLAGGTSYNEQFF	TGTGCCAGCAGTTTATTGGGGAGACTAGCGGGAGGTACCTCCTACAATGAGCAGTTCTTC
few	TRBD1	TRBV20-1	TRBJ1-6	CSARQGRGTSPLHF	TGCAGTGCACGACAGGGCCGAGGAACTTCACCCCTCCACTTT
few	TRBD1	TRBV12-3/TRBV12-4	TRBJ2-6	CASSPGQVYSGANVLTF	TGTGCCAGCAGCCCGGGACAGGTATACTCTGGGGCCAACGTCCTGACTTTC
few	.	TRBV5-6	TRBJ2-4	CASSSAIFGIRAQYF	TGTGCCAGCAGCTCCGCAATCTTCGGGATTAGGGCTCAGTACTTC
many	.	TRBV5-1	TRBJ1-2	CASSLKSDGYTF	TGCGCCAGCAGCTTGAAATCCGATGGCTACACCTTC
few	.	TRBV10-3	TRBJ2-3	CAITPETSTDTQYF	TGTGCCATCACCCCAGAGACTAGCACAGATACGCAGTATTTT
.	.	TRBV5-6	TRBJ2-5	CASRRQLGTQYF	TGTGCCAGCAGGCGTCAGCTGGGGACCCAGTACTTC
few	.	TRBV6-5	TRBJ1-1	CASSYSDGYEAFF	TGTGCCAGCAGTTACTCCGACGGGTATGAAGCTTTCTTT
many	TRBD1	TRBV12-3/TRBV12-4	TRBJ2-1	CASSPGTGGYNEQFF	TGTGCCAGCTCACCCGGGACAGGGGGTTACAATGAGCAGTTCTTC
.	.	TRBV27	TRBJ2-7	CASSLSIGSPSSYEQYF	TGTGCCAGCAGTTTATCGATTGGGTCCCCTAGCTCCTACGAGCAGTACTTC
few	TRBD1	TRBV14	TRBJ2-1	CASRGGQGSNEQFF	TGTGCCAGCAGAGGGGGACAGGGTAGCAATGAGCAGTTCTTC
few	.	TRBV7-9	TRBJ2-7	CASSLGNPNEQYF	TGTGCCAGCAGCTTAGGGAATCCCAACGAGCAGTACTTC
.	TRBD1	TRBV5-1	TRBJ1-2	CASRTGPGQMIYGYTF	TGCGCCAGCAGGACGGGGCCGGGACAGATGATCTATGGCTACACCTTC
many	.	TRBV12-3/TRBV12-4	TRBJ1-4	CASRQGEKLFF	TGTGCCAGCAGGCAGGGTGAAAAACTGTTTTTT
.	.	TRBV7-8	TRBJ2-1	CASSRAGRSYNEQFF	TGTGCCAGCAGCCGGGCGGGGCGGTCCTACAATGAGCAGTTCTTC